This passage covers 27 T cell receptor beta chains from one sample sequenced in a study of cytomegalovirus exposure and HLA in healthy donors listed by TCRdb under 2017. To prepare the library, the immunoSEQ multiplex PCR assay was applied. TCRdb limited this immuneACCESS table to in-frame rearrangements with V and J called. A share of clones is missing; checked studies link under half to unresolved V genes, and the rest is unexplained. Across this sample there are around 190,000 clones, with approximately 78% seen only once. Of the sample, 1% to 1.5% falls within the top ten clones. Sequenced sample: PBMCs. These receptors were collected from a woman aged 30 to 39 in good health and CMV-seronegative.

The chain employs TRBV6-6 and TRBJ1-5; D is perhaps TRBD1 (5 bases). The CDR3 is 16 amino acids. Germline-derived CDR1 and CDR2 are MNHNY and SVGAGI (reference sequence). Deletions cut 5 bases from V and 5 bases from J, with 19 bases between. The DNA for the CDR3 is TGTGCCAGCAGTCCCGGGGCGTCGGGAGGGTATCAGCCCCAGCATTTT. The encoded protein is CASSPGASGGYQPQHF.

The rearrangement uses TRBV11-2 and TRBJ2-1; tentatively, D is TRBD2 (6 bases). Germline CDR1 is SGHAT and CDR2 is FQNNGV. CDR3 length: 16 amino acids. Trimming removed 5 bases at V and 7 bases at J, with 21 bases between. The CDR3, as DNA: TGTGCCAGCAGCACATCCCGGGCCTGGGGGGTAAATGAGCAGTTCTTC. Its translation is CASSTSRAWGVNEQFF.

The chain has TRBV27 and TRBJ1-2; 7 nucleotides match TRBD1. J lost 6 bases, V lost 2 bases, and 3 bases had no gene match. Germline assignment: CDR1 MNHEY and CDR2 SMNVEV (reference sequence). The CDR3 spans 13 residues. The CDR3 DNA sequence: TGTGCCAGCAGTTTAGGAGGGGGCCATGGCTACACCTTC. The encoded protein is CASSLGGGHGYTF.

The genes are TRBV5-6 and TRBJ1-4, with TRBD1 matching 7 bases. V shed 1 base, J shed 3 bases, and the junction held 6 bases outside the gene matches. The CDR3 totals 16 residues. Germline V gene lookup returns CDR1 SGHDT and CDR2 YYEEEE. The CDR3 DNA reads as TGTGCCAGCAGCTTGACAGGGGTTGAGTCTAATGAAAAACTGTTTTTT. Translated: CASSLTGVESNEKLFF.

The CDR3 loop is CASTRTGAAVGELFF. CDR3 in DNA: TGTGCCAGCACCCGGACAGGGGCAGCAGTGGGGGAACTGTTTTTT. J is TRBJ1-4 and V is TRBV27, with 9 bases identical to TRBD1. This CDR3 has 15 amino acids. Germline loops: CDR1 MNHEY, CDR2 SMNVEV (reference sequence). V trimming: 7 bases; J trimming: 12 bases; junction bases outside the gene matches: 15.

This clone has a single count. The chain has TRBV6-1 and TRBJ2-1; 10 bases map to TRBD2. V gave up 2 bases and J gave up 7 bases; unmatched junction bases: 17. Germline values: CDR1 MNHNS, CDR2 SASEGT. The CDR3 is made up of 19 amino acids. Here the CDR3 reads CASSEWMGSGRFIANEQFF. The DNA for the CDR3 is TGTGCCAGCAGTGAATGGATGGGTAGCGGGAGGTTTATCGCGAATGAGCAGTTCTTC.

The CDR3 loop is CASSPRDGGSYEQYF. Written as DNA, the CDR3 is TGTGCCAGCTCACCCCGGGATGGTGGGTCCTACGAGCAGTACTTC. The chain links TRBV18 to TRBJ2-7, with D possibly TRBD2 on 5 matching bases. The CDR3 totals 15 residues. Germline V CDR1 and CDR2: KGHSH, LQKENI. V gave up 3 bases and J gave up 1 base, with 13 bases separating them.

This chain joins TRBV30 and TRBJ2-1, with a possible D match to TRBD1 (6 bases). The CDR3 has 14 residues. Germline CDR1 reads GTSNPN; CDR2 reads SVGIG (reference sequence). Trimming stripped 4 bases from V and 0 bases from J, with 10 bases between. CDR3 nucleotides: TGTGCCTGGATAAGGGGGAGCTCCTACAATGAGCAGTTCTTC. Its protein product is CAWIRGSSYNEQFF.

As DNA, the CDR3 is TGTGCCAGCAGTGAAGGCGCCACTCGAGGGGGGAACACTGAAGCTTTCTTT. Translating it yields CASSEGATRGGNTEAFF. This chain links TRBV6-1 with TRBJ1-1; TRBD1 might be the D (6 bases). This CDR3 spans 17 amino acids. Germline V lookup: CDR1 MNHNS, CDR2 SASEGT. V shed 1 base and J shed 1 base, with 16 bases lying between them.

J is TRBJ2-7 and V is TRBV30; D not certain. V lost 2 bases, J lost 0 bases, and 5 bases lay in between. The CDR3 length is 12 residues. Germline V lookup: CDR1 GTSNPN, CDR2 SVGIG (reference sequence). DNA of the CDR3: TGTGCCTGGAGTAGCGCCTCCTACGAGCAGTACTTC. It codes for CAWSSASYEQYF. Supplemented by reference TRBV30 and TRBJ2-7, the full variable domain reads SQTIHQWPATLVQPVGSPLSLECTVEGTSNPNLYWYRQAAGRGLQLLFYSVGIGQISSEVPQNLSASRPQDRQFILSSKKLLLSDSGFYLCAWSSASYEQYFGPGTRLTVT.

This chain uses TRBV5-1 with TRBJ2-3, with 7 nucleotides matching TRBD2. This CDR3 contains 14 residues. Germline V gives CDR1 SGHRS, CDR2 YFSETQ. Germline trimming cut 5 bases from V and 3 bases from J; bases unmatched to any gene: 6. In DNA, the CDR3 is TGCGCCAGCAGGGCAGCGGGATCGACAGATACGCAGTATTTT. Translation: CASRAAGSTDTQYF.

V is TRBV28 and J is TRBJ1-4; possible D gene TRBD1, 5 bases. V was cut by 8 bases and J by 8 bases, with 12 bases left in between. The germline V gene has CDR1 MDHEN and CDR2 SYDVKM. This CDR3 spans 12 amino acids. CDR3 in amino acids: CASWAGREKLFF. In nucleotides, the CDR3 is TGTGCCAGCTGGGCAGGGCGCGAAAAACTGTTTTTT.

In the case of this clone: The same CDR3 is also encoded by other DNA sequences in this sample. The rearrangement links TRBV6-5 to TRBJ2-7, with TRBD1 matching over 11 bases. Germline CDR1 reads MNHEY; CDR2 reads SVGAGI. After removal of 7 bases from V and 0 bases from J, the junction contained 5 bases not matched to a gene. The CDR3 has 15 amino acids. The CDR3 reads CASTPGTGGSYEQYF. As DNA, the CDR3 is TGTGCCAGCACCCCTGGGACAGGGGGCTCCTACGAGCAGTACTTC.

This clone is a singleton in its sample. CDR3 sequence (DNA): TGTGCCAGCAGTGAGGGGCTAGCGGGTCGTACAGATACGCAGTATTTT. It specifies CASSEGLAGRTDTQYF. The chain combines TRBV25-1 with TRBJ2-3; TRBD2 agrees at 8 bases. V lost 3 bases and J lost 3; bases outside the gene matches: 8. The CDR3 spans 16 residues. Germline V CDR1 and CDR2: MGHDK, SYGVNS.

J is TRBJ1-1 and V is TRBV5-1; 10 nucleotides agree with TRBD1. This CDR3 contains 14 residues. The germline V gene encodes CDR1 SGHRS and CDR2 YFSETQ. V was clipped by 3 bases and J by 6 bases; unmatched bases: 5. CDR3 bases: TGCGCCAGCAGCTGGGGGGACAGGGGCGCTGAAGCTTTCTTT. Protein sequence: CASSWGDRGAEAFF.

This clone was counted between two and nine times. This chain uses TRBV18 with TRBJ1-1; D is unresolved. The CDR3 has 14 residues. V gave up 5 bases and J gave up 1 base, with 11 bases separating them. Germline-derived CDR1 and CDR2 are KGHSH and LQKENI. CDR3 amino acids: CASSSLTRNTEAFF. As DNA, the CDR3 is TGTGCCAGCTCATCCTTAACGAGGAACACTGAAGCTTTCTTT.

Written as DNA, the CDR3 is TGCGCCAGCAGCCACAGGGTCTCTGGGGCCAACGTCCTGACTTTC. Protein sequence: CASSHRVSGANVLTF. V is TRBV5-1 and J is TRBJ2-6; D is perhaps TRBD1 (6 bases). V dropped 4 bases and J dropped 0 bases, with 8 bases sitting between them. Germline CDR1 is SGHRS and CDR2 is YFSETQ. The CDR3 spans 15 residues.

This chain uses TRBV6-5 with TRBJ2-7; D unresolved. The CDR3 totals 14 residues. Trimming pared 0 bases from V and 4 bases from J, leaving 10 bases between. Germline CDR1 reads MNHEY; CDR2 reads SVGAGI. The CDR3 protein is CASSYSELKYEQYF. CDR3 DNA sequence: TGTGCCAGCAGTTACTCAGAGCTCAAGTACGAGCAGTACTTC.

The chain uses TRBV19 and TRBJ2-1; D may be TRBD1 (5 bases). V was pared by 7 bases and J by 3 bases, with 7 bases between. The CDR3 is 12 residues long. Germline V gives CDR1 LNHDA, CDR2 SQIVND (reference sequence). CDR3 bases: TGTGCCAGTACCAGGGACTACAATGAGCAGTTCTTC. Its protein product is CASTRDYNEQFF.

This chain joins TRBV11-2 and TRBJ2-7; D is possibly TRBD2 (5 bases). Deletions cut 5 bases from V and 0 bases from J, with 11 bases between. CDR3 length: 14 residues. Germline V lookup: CDR1 SGHAT, CDR2 FQNNGV. DNA for the CDR3: TGTGCCAGCAGCCTCCGACTAAGCTCCTACGAGCAGTACTTC. It encodes CASSLRLSSYEQYF.

The gene calls are TRBV7-3 and TRBJ2-1; 9 bases are shared with TRBD2. The CDR3 extends over 14 amino acids. Germline lookup yields CDR1 SGHTA and CDR2 FQGTGA. Trimming cost V 5 bases and J 6 bases; bases outside gene matches: 5. The CDR3 region has the DNA TGTGCCAGCAGCCCCGGACTAGCGAGCAATGAGCAGTTCTTC. It is translated as CASSPGLASNEQFF.

The chain couples TRBV5-6 to TRBJ2-1; no clear D. The germline V gene has CDR1 SGHDT and CDR2 YYEEEE. Trimming left V 0 bases short and J 9 bases short, with 7 bases between. The CDR3 consists of 12 residues. The CDR3 bases are TGTGCCAGCAGCTTGGCCACGGGTGAGCAGTTCTTC. Translation gives CASSLATGEQFF.

The genes are TRBV5-4 and TRBJ2-5; 7 bases are a match to TRBD1. This CDR3 has 13 amino acids. Germline loops: CDR1 SGHNT, CDR2 YYREEE (reference sequence). Germline trimming cut 6 bases from V and 2 bases from J; bases unmatched to any gene: 4. The CDR3 sequence is CASTQGQQETQYF. The CDR3 bases are TGTGCCAGCACCCAGGGACAGCAAGAGACCCAGTACTTC.

Here the CDR3 DNA reads TGTGCCATCAGTGAGCAGTCTGGAAACACCATATATTTT. Amino acid sequence: CAISEQSGNTIYF. This chain joins TRBV10-3 and TRBJ1-3; D call uncertain. Germline V gene lookup returns CDR1 ENHRY and CDR2 SYGVKD. Trimming cost V 2 bases and J 1 base, with 3 bases left between them. CDR3 length: 13 amino acids.

This clone counts as medium-sized. The chain employs TRBV7-2 and TRBJ1-5; TRBD1 might be the D (5 bases). The germline gives CDR1 SGHTA, CDR2 FQGNSA. The CDR3 spans 14 residues. Between the trimmed V and J ends, which lost 3 bases and 6 bases, there was a span of 12 bases. The chain's CDR3 is CASSFDSGAQPQHF. The CDR3 bases are TGTGCCAGCAGCTTCGACAGTGGAGCTCAGCCCCAGCATTTT.

This clone was observed once. J is TRBJ2-7 and V is TRBV6-5; 9 bases map to TRBD1. V lost 6 bases to trimming and J lost 4 bases; unmatched junction nucleotides: 10. Germline CDR1 MNHEY, CDR2 SVGAGI. The CDR3 totals 15 residues. DNA for the CDR3: TGTGCCAGCAGCGCCCACCGGGACAGGGTTTACGAGCAGTACTTC. Protein sequence: CASSAHRDRVYEQYF.

The chain is built from TRBV7-9 and TRBJ1-2; 7 bases are a match to TRBD1. The trim removed 5 bases at V and 2 bases at J, leaving 5 bases unmatched. The germline CDR1 and CDR2 sequences are SEHNR and FQNEAQ (reference sequence). This CDR3 region has 14 residues. CDR3 amino acids: CASSLSTGNYGYTF. CDR3 in DNA: TGTGCCAGCAGCCTATCGACAGGGAACTATGGCTACACCTTC.